The 21 T cell receptor beta chains given below trace back to one sample, sequenced in a study of T-cell memory formation after mild COVID-19. TCRdb analysed the 5' RACE reads with MiXCR anew, one entry per CDR3 protein. This table holds more than 450,000 distinct CDR3 sequences, over 15% found once. Sequencing was performed on PBMCs or a T cell subset sorted from them (not recorded which). The receptor set was obtained from an adult woman who had mild COVID-19 (a few samples of this study predate the infection). Cell type and time point are not known.

The chain carries TRBV6-6 and TRBJ1-4; tentatively, D is TRBD1 (5 bases). V gave up 2 bases and J gave up 8 bases, with 15 bases separating them. The germline gives CDR1 MNHNY, CDR2 SVGAGI (reference sequence). The CDR3 is made up of 15 amino acids. The CDR3 sequence: CASSYREAEGEKLFF. The CDR3, as DNA: TGTGCCAGCAGTTACAGGGAGGCAGAGGGGGAAAAACTGTTTTTT.

This chain links TRBV7-2 with TRBJ2-2; 11 nucleotides agree with TRBD1. Germline-derived CDR1 and CDR2 are SGHTA and FQGNSA. Unmatched junction bases numbered 5, after V lost 1 base and J lost 7 bases. The CDR3 runs 16 residues. CDR3 bases: TGTGCCAGCAGCTTAGTCGGGACAGGGGGGATCGGGGAGCTGTTTTTT. Its translation is CASSLVGTGGIGELFF.

This chain uses TRBV6-6 with TRBJ2-7, with a weak D call TRBD2 (5 bases). V lost 0 bases, J lost 2 bases, and 8 bases lay in between. Germline values: CDR1 MNHNY, CDR2 SVGAGI (reference sequence). The CDR3 runs to 14 residues. The CDR3 is CASSYSVEAYEQYF. CDR3 bases: TGTGCCAGCAGTTACTCGGTGGAGGCCTACGAGCAGTACTTC.

This clonotype was observed a handful of times. This chain links TRBV9 with TRBJ2-6; a possible D gene is TRBD2 (7 bases). The CDR3 has 18 residues. CDR1 SGDLS and CDR2 YYNGEE come from the germline V gene. V was pared by 7 bases and J by 0 bases, with 20 bases between. Here the CDR3 DNA reads TGTGCCAGCTCTGGAGGGGGGGCCTCGTTCTCTGGGGCCAACGTCCTGACTTTC. Residues: CASSGGGASFSGANVLTF. Variable domain in full (rest from reference TRBV9 and TRBJ2-6): DSGVTQTPKHLITATGQRVTLRCSPRSGDLSVYWYQQSLDQGLQFLIQYYNGEERAKGNILERFSAQQFPDLHSELNLSSLELGDSALYFCASSGGGASFSGANVLTFGAGSRLTVL.

The chain couples TRBV3-1 to TRBJ2-1; D perhaps matches TRBD2 (5 bases). With 4 bases removed from V and 11 bases from J, the gap between germline ends came to 15 bases. This CDR3 is built from 13 residues. Per the germline V gene, CDR1 is LGHDT and CDR2 is YNNKEL (reference sequence). CDR3 in DNA: TGTGCCAGCAGCCGTCGGAATTCCGGGAAGCAGTTCTTC. Translation: CASSRRNSGKQFF.

This clonotype was picked up a small number of times. The chain carries TRBV6-5 and TRBJ1-2; tentatively, D is TRBD1 (6 bases). This CDR3 contains 16 residues. CDR1 is MNHEY, CDR2 SVGAGI, per germline. Trimming removed 2 bases at V and 8 bases at J, with 21 bases between. The CDR3, as DNA: TGTGCCAGCAGTTACACGTACTTGACAGGATCGGAAGGCTACACCTTC. The encoded protein is CASSYTYLTGSEGYTF.

This clonotype showed up just a few times. The chain uses TRBV12-3 or TRBV12-4 and TRBJ1-5; TRBD1 might be the D (5 bases). Trimming removed 3 bases from V and 6 bases from J, with 15 bases in between. This CDR3 has 15 amino acids. CDR3 residues: CASSLRGWGSQPQHF. As DNA, the CDR3 is TGTGCCAGCAGTTTGAGGGGATGGGGGAGTCAGCCCCAGCATTTT.

V and J are TRBV20-1 and TRBJ2-7; the D is unclear. CDR3 length: 13 amino acids. V was trimmed by 5 bases and J by 2 bases, leaving 13 bases between them. Looked up from germline, CDR1 is DFQATT and CDR2 is SNEGSKA (reference sequence). CDR3 sequence: CSASPGSAYEQYF. The CDR3 DNA reads as TGCAGTGCTTCCCCAGGATCGGCCTACGAGCAGTACTTC.

This clonotype appeared a few times. The rearrangement joins TRBV12-3 or TRBV12-4 to TRBJ1-5; D is unresolved. V lost 3 bases, J lost 2 bases, and 2 bases lay in between. The CDR3 contains 12 residues. For the CDR3, the DNA is TGTGCCAGCAGTTTTCGCAATCAGCCCCAGCATTTT. Its translation is CASSFRNQPQHF.

This clonotype was seen more than once but under ten times. The rearrangement uses TRBV7-9 and TRBJ2-7; D call uncertain. The CDR3 totals 12 residues. CDR1 is SEHNR and CDR2 is FQNEAQ in the germline V gene (reference sequence). V was cut by 1 base and J by 5 bases, with 6 bases left in between. CDR3 sequence: CASSLVFHEQYF. The CDR3 DNA reads TGTGCCAGCAGCTTAGTTTTCCACGAGCAGTACTTC.

The chain is built from TRBV27 and TRBJ2-7, with 10 bases identical to TRBD2. V shed 5 bases, J shed 9 bases, and the junction held 16 bases outside the gene matches. The CDR3 sequence is 16 residues long. Germline loops: CDR1 MNHEY, CDR2 SMNVEV (reference sequence). CDR3 in amino acids: CASSPPASGRAAVQYF. CDR3 nucleotides: TGTGCCAGCAGTCCTCCAGCGAGCGGGAGGGCAGCAGTGCAGTACTTC.

Comments on this clonotype: A read error may be the cause here, since a much bigger clone is one base away. This chain joins TRBV7-2 and TRBJ2-7; D gene ambiguous. Trimming removed 2 bases at V and 5 bases at J, with 13 bases between. CDR1 and CDR2 from the germline V gene are SGHTA and FQGNSA. The CDR3 is 14 residues long. CDR3 protein: CASSLTPGSHEQYF. The CDR3 DNA follows: TGTGCCAGCAGCTTAACTCCGGGTAGTCACGAGCAGTACTTC. The full variable domain, with the rest looked up from reference TRBV7-2 and TRBJ2-7, is GAGVSQSPSNKVTEKGKDVELRCDPISGHTALYWYRQSLGQGLEFLIYFQGNSAPDKSGLPSDRFSAERTGGSVSTLTIQRTQQEDSAVYLCASSLTPGSHEQYFGPGTRLTVT.

Only a few counts were recorded for this clonotype. V usage is TRBV7-9 and J usage is TRBJ2-6, with D hard to call. The CDR3 runs 15 residues. The germline V gene has CDR1 SEHNR and CDR2 FQNEAQ (reference sequence). V was pared by 3 bases and J by 0 bases, with 6 bases between. The CDR3: CASSLERSGANVLTF. In DNA form, the CDR3 reads TGTGCCAGCAGCTTGGAACGCTCTGGGGCCAACGTCCTGACTTTC.

The gene calls are TRBV15 and TRBJ1-5, with 7 bases aligning to TRBD1. J gave up 2 bases and V 0 bases, and 4 bases lay outside the gene matches. The germline gives CDR1 LNHNV, CDR2 YYDKDF (reference sequence). The CDR3 spans 16 residues. The CDR3 region is CATSRDPDRGNQPQHF. The CDR3 DNA reads TGTGCCACCAGCAGAGATCCAGACAGGGGCAATCAGCCCCAGCATTTT.

V is TRBV5-1 and J is TRBJ2-2; TRBD2 agrees at 7 bases. CDR3 length equals 17 residues. J was trimmed by 4 bases and V by 2 bases; bases with no gene match: 11. Germline values: CDR1 SGHRS, CDR2 YFSETQ. CDR3 amino acids: CASSLGAGSSTTGELFF. CDR3 DNA sequence: TGCGCCAGCAGCTTAGGAGCGGGAAGCTCGACCACCGGGGAGCTGTTTTTT.

This clonotype has ten or more counts. The chain uses TRBV6-5 and TRBJ2-1, with 16 bases lining up with TRBD2. J gave up 8 bases and V 0 bases, and 1 base lay outside the gene matches. CDR1 and CDR2 (germline): MNHEY, SVGAGI. The CDR3 extends over 16 amino acids. The CDR3 loop reads CASSYSGLAGGHEQFF. CDR3 bases: TGTGCCAGCAGTTACTCGGGACTAGCGGGAGGGCATGAGCAGTTCTTC.

This clonotype was counted a few times. The chain uses TRBV7-9 and TRBJ1-1, with 7 bases lining up with TRBD1. This CDR3 spans 17 amino acids. Germline V lookup: CDR1 SEHNR, CDR2 FQNEAQ (reference sequence). Germline trimming cut 1 base from V and 0 bases from J; bases unmatched to any gene: 8. CDR3 amino acids: CASSLVSGTDLNTEAFF. CDR3 bases: TGTGCCAGCAGCTTAGTCTCCGGGACAGACTTGAACACTGAAGCTTTCTTT. The full variable domain, its missing parts supplied by reference TRBV7-9 and TRBJ1-1, is DTGVSQNPRHKITKRGQNVTFRCDPISEHNRLYWYRQTLGQGPEFLTYFQNEAQLEKSRLLSDRFSAERPKGSFSTLEIQRTEQGDSAMYLCASSLVSGTDLNTEAFFGQGTRLTVV.

The V and J genes are TRBV6-6 and TRBJ1-1; 8 bases are shared with TRBD1. Germline trimming cut 6 bases from V and 1 base from J; bases unmatched to any gene: 7. Germline CDR1 and CDR2: MNHNY and SVGAGI (reference sequence). The CDR3 length is 15 residues. This CDR3 is CASRTGQGTNTEAFF. The CDR3 bases are TGTGCCAGCAGAACCGGACAGGGCACGAACACTGAAGCTTTCTTT.

The chain joins TRBV12-3 or TRBV12-4 to TRBJ2-7; 7 nucleotides line up with TRBD1. The CDR3 is made up of 13 amino acids. V dropped 4 bases and J dropped 6; count of bases not matched to a gene: 6. The CDR3 reads CASSSTDRVEQYF. CDR3 coding DNA: TGTGCCAGCAGTTCGACCGACAGGGTCGAGCAGTACTTC.

This chain joins TRBV20-1 and TRBJ2-7, with D unclear. The CDR3 is 12 amino acids. Trimming shortened V by 0 bases and J by 6 bases, and 9 bases separated the two germline ends. Germline-derived CDR1 and CDR2 are DFQATT and SNEGSKA (reference sequence). CDR3 DNA: TGCAGTGCTAGAGACATAGGAAGCGAGCAGTACTTC. Residues: CSARDIGSEQYF.

As to this clonotype: At one of its ends the junction is not consistent with the germline gene, which may arise from a read error. This chain joins TRBV7-7 and TRBJ2-5, with TRBD2 as a possible D gene (5 bases). The CDR3 loop spans 16 amino acids. Germline CDR1 reads SSHAT; CDR2 reads FNYEAQ (reference sequence). In nucleotides, the CDR3 is TGTGCTAGCAGCCCCTTGCGTAGAGCCTCGGGGGAGACCCAGTACTTC. It codes for CASSPLRRASGETQYF. Full variable domain (remainder filled in from reference TRBV7-7 and TRBJ2-5): GAGVSQSPRYKVTKRGQDVTLRCDPISSHATLYWYQQALGQGPEFLTYFNYEAQPDKSGLPSDRFSAERPEGSISTLTIQRTEQRDSAMYRCASSPLRRASGETQYFGPGTRLLVL.